This TCR beta chain was captured in a study of shared clonotypes between healthy human individuals. Study in general: A few men and a couple of women, aged 18 to 49, were donors. Study-level points and caveats: Lower generation probabilities were found for non-shared clonotypes than for those shared by all four donors. Few donors limited the genetic and exposure-history diversity represented.

The assay was immunoSEQ multiplex PCR, and TCRdb's table has in-frame clones only and misses some. The sample includes hundreds of thousands of clones, 95% to 97% seen only once; the top ten take 0.11%. Naive CD8 cells lacked CD45RO and underwent positive selection for CCR7, leaving out terminally differentiated effector memory CD45RA+ cells. Every donor was a Caucasian adult from Nashville, Tennessee. V lost 2 bases and J lost 4, with 13 bases in between. The CDR3 spans 15 residues. Germline CDR1 reads SGHTA; CDR2 reads FQGNSA. Concerning this clone itself: Its cognate antigen is unknown.

The TCR was taken from a young woman in good health. The chain combines TRBV7-2 with TRBJ2-3; the D call may be TRBD1 or TRBD2 (6 bases each). The material sequenced was naive CD8+ T cells sorted from blood. The CDR3 coding sequence is TGTGCCAGCAGCTTAACCCGGGGGCAGTCAGATACGCAGTATTTT. It translates to CASSLTRGQSDTQYF.